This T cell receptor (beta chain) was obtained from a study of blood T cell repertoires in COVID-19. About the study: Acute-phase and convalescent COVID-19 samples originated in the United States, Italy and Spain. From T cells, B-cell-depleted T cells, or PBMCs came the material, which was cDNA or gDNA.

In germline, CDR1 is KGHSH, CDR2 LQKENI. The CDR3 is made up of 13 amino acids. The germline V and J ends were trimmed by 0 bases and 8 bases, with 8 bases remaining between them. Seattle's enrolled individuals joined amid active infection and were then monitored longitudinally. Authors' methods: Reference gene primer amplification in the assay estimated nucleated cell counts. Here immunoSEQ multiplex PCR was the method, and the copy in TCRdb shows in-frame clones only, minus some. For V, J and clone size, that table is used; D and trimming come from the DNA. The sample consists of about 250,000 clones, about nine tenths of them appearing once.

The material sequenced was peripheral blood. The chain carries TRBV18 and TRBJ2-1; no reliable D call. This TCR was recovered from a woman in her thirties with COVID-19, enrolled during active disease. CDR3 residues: CASSPPVRDEQFF. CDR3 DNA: TGTGCCAGCTCACCACCGGTCCGGGATGAGCAGTTCTTC. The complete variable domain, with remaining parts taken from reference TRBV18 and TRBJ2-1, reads NAGVMQNPRHLVRRRGQEARLRCSPMKGHSHVYWYRQLPEEGLKFMVYLQKENIIDESGMPKERFSAEFPKEGPSILRIQQVVRGDSAAYFCASSPPVRDEQFFGPGTRLTVL.